The clone carrying this TCR beta chain was detected a few times. The antigen is not known. It was with a sample-barcoded 5' primer and a J-beta primer mix that a second PCR of roughly 7 to 11 cycles was run. Carrying 12 random nucleotides, a template-switch adaptor labeled each individual cDNA molecule. TCRdb reanalysed the 5' RACE reads using MiXCR and keeps one entry per CDR3 protein. The table shows 600,000 to 800,000 distinct CDR3 sequences, with around 21% occurring only once. The CDR3 loop spans 18 amino acids. Germline loops: CDR1 SEHNR, CDR2 FQNEAQ (reference sequence). Losses at the gene ends were 2 bases for V and 7 bases for J; bases not matched to a gene: 17. The entry originates in a study of blood T cells in healthy people across ages. General study results and limits: Estimates of diversity drawn from one million T cells were considered underestimates. In these data, TCR beta diversity tracked strongly with naive T cell percentage.

This TCR was recovered from a man between 65 and 85 years old in good health. Sequenced: blood. The chain links TRBV7-9 to TRBJ2-4, with 7 bases that match TRBD1. CDR3 nucleotide sequence: TGTGCCAGCAGCTTAAACGGACCGACGCCGGACAGGCGGAACATTCAGTACTTC. This gives the protein CASSLNGPTPDRRNIQYF.